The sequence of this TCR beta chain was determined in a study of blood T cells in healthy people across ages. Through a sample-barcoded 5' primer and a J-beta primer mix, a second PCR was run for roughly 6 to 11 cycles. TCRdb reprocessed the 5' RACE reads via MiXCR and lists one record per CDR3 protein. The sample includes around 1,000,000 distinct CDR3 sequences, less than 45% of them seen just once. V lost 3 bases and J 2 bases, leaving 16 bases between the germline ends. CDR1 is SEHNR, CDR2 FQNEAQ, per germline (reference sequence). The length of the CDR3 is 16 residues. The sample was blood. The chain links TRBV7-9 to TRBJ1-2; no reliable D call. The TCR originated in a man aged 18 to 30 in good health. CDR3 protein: CASSFRRSAENYGYTF. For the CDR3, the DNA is TGTGCCAGCAGCTTCCGGAGGTCGGCAGAAAACTATGGCTACACCTTC.